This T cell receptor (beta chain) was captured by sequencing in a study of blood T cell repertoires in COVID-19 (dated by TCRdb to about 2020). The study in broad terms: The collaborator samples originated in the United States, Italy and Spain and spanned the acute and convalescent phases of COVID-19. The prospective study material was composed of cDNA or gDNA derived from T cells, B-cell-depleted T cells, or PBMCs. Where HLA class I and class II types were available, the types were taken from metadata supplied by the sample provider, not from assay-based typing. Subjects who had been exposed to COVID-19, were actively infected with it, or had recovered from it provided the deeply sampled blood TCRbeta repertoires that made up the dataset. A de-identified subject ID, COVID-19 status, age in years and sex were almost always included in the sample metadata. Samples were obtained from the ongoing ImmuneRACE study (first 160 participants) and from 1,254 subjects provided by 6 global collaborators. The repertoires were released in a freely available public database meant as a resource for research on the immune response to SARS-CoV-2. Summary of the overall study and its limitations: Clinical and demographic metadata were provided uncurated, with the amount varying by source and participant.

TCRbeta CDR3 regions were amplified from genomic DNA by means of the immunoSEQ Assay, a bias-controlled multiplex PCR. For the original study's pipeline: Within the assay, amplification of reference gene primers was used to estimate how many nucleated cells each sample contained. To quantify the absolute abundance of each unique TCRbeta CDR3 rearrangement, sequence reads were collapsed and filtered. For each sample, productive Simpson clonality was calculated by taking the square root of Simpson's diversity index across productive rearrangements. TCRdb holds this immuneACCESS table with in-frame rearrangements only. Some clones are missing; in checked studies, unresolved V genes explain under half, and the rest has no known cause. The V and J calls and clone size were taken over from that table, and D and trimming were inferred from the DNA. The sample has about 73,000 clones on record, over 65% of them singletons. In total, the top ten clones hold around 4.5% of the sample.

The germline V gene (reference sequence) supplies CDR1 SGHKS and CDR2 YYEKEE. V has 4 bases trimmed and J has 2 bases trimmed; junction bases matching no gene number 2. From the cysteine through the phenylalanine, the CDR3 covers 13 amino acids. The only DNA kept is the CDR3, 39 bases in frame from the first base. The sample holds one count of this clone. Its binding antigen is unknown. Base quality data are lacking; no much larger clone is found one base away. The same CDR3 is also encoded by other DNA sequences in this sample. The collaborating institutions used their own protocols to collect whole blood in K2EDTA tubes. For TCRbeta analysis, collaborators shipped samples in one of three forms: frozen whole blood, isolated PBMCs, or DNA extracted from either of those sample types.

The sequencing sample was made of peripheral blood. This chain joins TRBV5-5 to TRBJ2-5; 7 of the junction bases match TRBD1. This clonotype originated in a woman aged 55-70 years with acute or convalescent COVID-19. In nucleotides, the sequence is TGTGCCAGCAGCCGGACAGGACAAGAGACCCAGTACTTC. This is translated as CASSRTGQETQYF.